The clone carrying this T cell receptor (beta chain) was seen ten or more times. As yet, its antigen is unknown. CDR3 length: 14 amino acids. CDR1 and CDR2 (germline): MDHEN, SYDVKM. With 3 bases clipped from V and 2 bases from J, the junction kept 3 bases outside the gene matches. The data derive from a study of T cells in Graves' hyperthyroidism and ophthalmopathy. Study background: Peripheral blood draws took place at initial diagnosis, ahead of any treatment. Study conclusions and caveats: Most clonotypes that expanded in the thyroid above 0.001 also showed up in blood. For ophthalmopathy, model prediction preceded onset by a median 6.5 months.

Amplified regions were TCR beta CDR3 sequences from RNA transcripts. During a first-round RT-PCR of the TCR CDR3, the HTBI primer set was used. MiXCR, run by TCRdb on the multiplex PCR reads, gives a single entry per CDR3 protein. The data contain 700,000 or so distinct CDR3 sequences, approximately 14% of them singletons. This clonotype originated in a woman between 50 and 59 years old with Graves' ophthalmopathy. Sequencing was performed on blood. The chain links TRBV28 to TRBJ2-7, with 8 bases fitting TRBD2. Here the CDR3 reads CASSLRGATYEQYF. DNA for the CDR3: TGTGCCAGCAGTTTGCGGGGGGCTACCTACGAGCAGTACTTC.